The rows below give T cell receptor beta chains drawn from one sample of a study of early T cells in non-severe SARS-CoV-2 infection. MiXCR, run by TCRdb on the 5' RACE reads, gives a single entry per CDR3 protein. The table shows roughly 100,000 distinct CDR3 sequences, with 13% occurring only once. The sample taken for sequencing was whole blood. These TCRs come from an adult who was a healthcare worker with PCR-confirmed SARS-CoV-2 infection or an uninfected control (not recorded which). The CDR3 runs from the conserved cysteine through the conserved F or W. D genes are given only for firm matches. Size is stated for part of the rows, as once, few or many counts, or as a class when the clone is expanded.

J gene,D gene,clone size,V gene,CDR3 protein,CDR3 DNA
TRBJ1-4,NA,many,TRBV12-3/TRBV12-4,CASSFPGTNEKLFF,TGTGCCAGCAGTTTTCCGGGAACTAATGAAAAACTGTTTTTT
TRBJ2-7,NA,many,TRBV14,CASSSGRGLYYEQYF,TGTGCCAGCAGCTCCGGACGGGGGCTTTACTACGAGCAGTACTTC
TRBJ1-1,TRBD1,NA,TRBV29-1,CSAVRGQGTEAFF,TGCAGCGCCGTCAGGGGGCAGGGCACTGAAGCTTTCTTT
TRBJ2-7,NA,NA,TRBV2,CASTGSYEQYF,TGTGCCAGCACAGGGTCCTACGAGCAGTACTTC
TRBJ2-1,TRBD1,few,TRBV7-2,CASSLSTGAGGNEQFF,TGTGCCAGCAGCTTATCCACAGGGGCAGGTGGCAATGAGCAGTTCTTC
TRBJ1-5,NA,NA,TRBV7-8,CASSSSNSNQPQHF,TGTGCCAGCAGCTCATCAAATAGCAATCAGCCCCAGCATTTT
TRBJ1-1,TRBD1,many,TRBV5-1,CASSPRRQGGTEAFF,TGCGCCAGCAGCCCCCGTCGACAGGGGGGGACTGAAGCTTTCTTT
TRBJ1-1,NA,many,TRBV2,CASSRTAEAFF,TGTGCCAGCAGCCGGACAGCTGAAGCTTTCTTT
TRBJ1-6,NA,many,TRBV11-2,CASSSNSPLHF,TGTGCCAGCAGCTCCAATTCACCCCTCCACTTT
TRBJ2-1,TRBD2,NA,TRBV20-1,CSATTAGGPNDEQFF,TGCAGTGCCACTACAGCGGGGGGGCCTAATGATGAGCAGTTCTTC
TRBJ2-3,TRBD2,NA,TRBV7-2,CASSTSGTDTQYF,TGTGCCAGTTCGACTAGCGGGACAGATACGCAGTATTTT
TRBJ1-2,NA,many,TRBV11-2,CASSPEGGIRGYTF,TGTGCCAGCAGCCCAGAGGGGGGTATCCGGGGCTACACCTTC
TRBJ2-2,NA,NA,TRBV29-1,CSVDQGTTGELFF,TGCAGCGTTGACCAGGGTACCACCGGGGAGCTGTTTTTT
TRBJ2-7,NA,once,TRBV5-1,CASSSGTLPYEQYF,TGCGCCAGCAGCTCCGGGACACTACCTTACGAGCAGTACTTC
TRBJ1-1,NA,few,TRBV25-1,CASTETGFEAFF,TGTGCCAGCACCGAGACGGGATTTGAAGCTTTCTTT
TRBJ2-6,NA,many,TRBV18,CASSPVAASGANVLTF,TGTGCCAGCTCACCAGTGGCGGCCTCTGGGGCCAACGTCCTGACTTTC
TRBJ2-3,TRBD1,few,TRBV11-2,CASSLAGQGARDTQYF,TGTGCCAGCAGCTTAGCCGGACAGGGGGCACGTGATACGCAGTATTTT
TRBJ2-1,NA,few,TRBV9,CASSYSPYNEQFF,TGTGCCAGCAGCTACAGCCCCTACAATGAGCAGTTCTTC
TRBJ2-1,NA,many,TRBV27,CASSSPLLTPYNEQFF,TGTGCCAGCAGTTCACCCCTCCTAACCCCCTACAATGAGCAGTTCTTC
TRBJ2-5,TRBD1,NA,TRBV2,CASSSKDRQETQYF,TGTGCCAGCAGCAGTAAGGACAGGCAAGAGACCCAGTACTTC
TRBJ2-3,NA,once,TRBV21-1,CASNVDSQGVADTQYF,TGTGCCAGCAACGTGGACAGCCAGGGAGTGGCAGATACGCAGTATTTT
TRBJ2-7,NA,NA,TRBV5-6,CASSLEPTGALLEQYF,TGTGCCAGCAGCTTGGAGCCTACGGGGGCCTTGCTCGAGCAGTACTTC
TRBJ2-4,TRBD2,many,TRBV29-1,CSVEDEERGENIQYF,TGCAGCGTTGAAGATGAGGAGCGGGGGGAAAACATTCAGTACTTC
TRBJ1-2,TRBD1,many,TRBV24-1,CATSATGGYGYTF,TGTGCCACCAGTGCCACAGGGGGTTACGGCTACACCTTC
TRBJ1-2,TRBD1,many,TRBV28,CASSLRGQGGPNYGYTF,TGTGCCAGCAGTTTAAGGGGACAGGGGGGACCTAACTATGGCTACACCTTC
TRBJ1-5,TRBD1,many,TRBV4-1,CASSLWGSGGSQPQHF,TGCGCCAGCAGCCTGTGGGGCTCAGGGGGAAGTCAGCCCCAGCATTTT
TRBJ2-2,NA,NA,TRBV2,CASIGTGELFF,TGTGCCAGCATAGGGACCGGGGAGCTGTTTTTT
TRBJ2-3,TRBD2,NA,TRBV20-1,CSAGTSGDTQYF,TGCAGTGCCGGGACTAGCGGAGATACGCAGTATTTT
TRBJ1-2,NA,NA,TRBV6-5,CASSQFGTSGYTF,TGTGCCAGCAGTCAATTCGGGACTTCAGGCTACACCTTC
TRBJ2-2,NA,many,TRBV6-1,CASSQEWNGGELFF,TGTGCCAGCAGTCAGGAATGGAATGGCGGGGAGCTGTTTTTT
TRBJ1-5,NA,few,TRBV6-2/TRBV6-3,CASTLDRPGRHSNQPQHF,TGTGCCAGCACCCTTGACCGCCCGGGACGGCATAGCAATCAGCCCCAGCATTTT
TRBJ1-5,NA,many,TRBV27,CASSFGDLSPQHF,TGTGCCAGCAGTTTCGGGGACCTGTCGCCCCAGCATTTT
TRBJ2-1,NA,many,TRBV18,CASSPFSGSDEQFF,TGTGCCAGCTCACCATTTTCGGGGTCAGACGAGCAGTTCTTC
TRBJ1-2,NA,few,TRBV7-9,CASSLGSIWGNYGYTF,TGTGCCAGCAGCTTAGGCTCCATATGGGGTAACTATGGCTACACCTTC
TRBJ2-2,NA,NA,TRBV5-1,CASSLGGRTLTGELFF,TGCGCCAGCAGCTTGGGGGGCAGGACCCTCACCGGGGAGCTGTTTTTT
TRBJ1-2,TRBD1,many,TRBV12-3/TRBV12-4,CASSLRGPGYGYTF,TGTGCCAGCAGTTTAAGGGGGCCTGGCTATGGCTACACCTTC
TRBJ2-7,TRBD1,few,TRBV20-1,CSAGGGQGHTYEQYF,TGCAGTGCTGGGGGGGGACAGGGTCATACCTACGAGCAGTACTTC
TRBJ1-1,NA,many,TRBV20-1,CSAGAGRYTEAFF,TGCAGTGCTGGGGCGGGTCGATACACTGAAGCTTTCTTT
TRBJ2-3,NA,many,TRBV7-8,CASSSPQGGRDTQYF,TGTGCCAGCAGCTCCCCACAGGGGGGGAGAGATACGCAGTATTTT
TRBJ2-3,TRBD2,many,TRBV20-1,CSALGTSGDTQYF,TGCAGTGCCCTCGGGACTAGTGGGGATACGCAGTATTTT
TRBJ1-2,TRBD1,NA,TRBV29-1,CSVPGQGAGGYTF,TGCAGCGTACCGGGACAGGGGGCAGGTGGCTACACCTTC
TRBJ1-4,NA,many,TRBV25-1,CASSSPRGGEKLFF,TGTGCCAGCAGCTCACCTAGGGGGGGGGAAAAACTGTTTTTT
TRBJ1-4,NA,few,TRBV29-1,CSAVSTTEKLFF,TGCAGCGCCGTCTCGACGACTGAAAAACTGTTTTTT
TRBJ2-7,NA,few,TRBV5-1,CASSLTITSYEQYF,TGCGCCAGCAGCTTGACAATTACCTCCTACGAGCAGTACTTC